This T cell receptor beta chain comes out of a study of cytotoxic CD8 clonotypes in ibrutinib-treated CLL. Background on the study: Enrolment comprised about 10 relapsed/refractory and over 14 treatment-naive patients; roughly 17 were IGHV unmutated.

This clone has only one observation. Its target is unknown. Study-level points and caveats: Clonality climbed at ibrutinib response, then dropped toward baseline at progression. Public clonotypes were seen rarely and were contracted or stable on treatment.

Assay used: immunoSEQ multiplex PCR; TCRdb lists only in-frame clones, some missing. This sample has about 310,000 clones, with around four fifths found just once. Cryopreserved PBMCs yielded approximately 2.2 micrograms of genomic DNA for TCR beta libraries. The sequenced sample was PBMCs, obtained before ibrutinib treatment. The clonotype comes from a human donor with chronic lymphocytic leukemia.

For the CDR3, the DNA is TGCAGCGTTGAAGATGCGAGGGCCAGGTCTGTAGCAGATACGCAGTATTTT. It encodes CSVEDARARSVADTQYF. This chain uses TRBV29-1 with TRBJ2-3, with TRBD2 as a possible D gene (5 bases). From germline, CDR1 is SQVTM and CDR2 ANQGSEA. This CDR3 has 17 amino acids. Trimming left V 0 bases short and J 4 bases short, with 20 bases between.